A selection of T cell receptor beta chains follows, all from one sample in a study of long-term antiretroviral therapy in people with HIV. Sequenced by immunoSEQ multiplex PCR; TCRdb stores in-frame clones only, minus some. The profile shows 31,000 or so clones, about 96% of them singletons. The sequencing used unsorted PBMCs, collected 6.5 to 6.6 years after starting antiretroviral therapy. These TCRs come from a man aged 25 to 45 with HIV. Each CDR3 is given with its conserved first and last residue. Fields, in order: D gene, clone size, J gene, V gene, CDR3 DNA, CDR3 protein. A D gene is named only where the DNA matches it firmly. Rows may omit the clone size; those that give it use once, few, many or a size class.

d_call: TRBD1; clone_size: .; j_call: TRBJ2-6; v_call: TRBV28; cdr3_nt: TGTGCCAGCAGGCCTGACAGGGCTGGGGCCAACGTCCTGACTTTC; cdr3_aa: CASRPDRAGANVLTF
d_call: .; clone_size: .; j_call: TRBJ2-5; v_call: TRBV7-2; cdr3_nt: TGTGCCAGCAGCTTAGATGAGGTTTGGAACCAAGAGACCCAGTACTTC; cdr3_aa: CASSLDEVWNQETQYF
d_call: .; clone_size: .; j_call: TRBJ2-7; v_call: TRBV10-3; cdr3_nt: TGTGCCATCAGTGACCAGCGAGGGGGAAGCGGCTCCTACGAGCAGTACTTC; cdr3_aa: CAISDQRGGSGSYEQYF
d_call: TRBD2; clone_size: .; j_call: TRBJ2-3; v_call: TRBV9; cdr3_nt: TGTGCCAGCAGCGTAGGGTCTAGCGGGGGGACAGATACGCAGTATTTT; cdr3_aa: CASSVGSSGGTDTQYF
d_call: .; clone_size: .; j_call: TRBJ1-1; v_call: TRBV10-3; cdr3_nt: TGTGCCATCAGTGAGGGACAGATGAACACTGAAGCTTTCTTT; cdr3_aa: CAISEGQMNTEAFF
d_call: .; clone_size: .; j_call: TRBJ2-1; v_call: TRBV2; cdr3_nt: TGTGCCAGCATCCGAGGGCGAATGGGTCCGGGACTTAGGGGAAAAAATGAGCAGTTCTTC; cdr3_aa: CASIRGRMGPGLRGKNEQFF
d_call: .; clone_size: .; j_call: TRBJ2-2; v_call: TRBV11-2; cdr3_nt: TGTGCCAGCAGCTTGTCCGGGACAACTAACACCGGGGAGCTGTTTTTT; cdr3_aa: CASSLSGTTNTGELFF
d_call: TRBD2; clone_size: once; j_call: TRBJ2-5; v_call: TRBV7-6; cdr3_nt: TGTGCCAGCAGCTTATACGGCGGGGGGCGGGAGACCCAGTACTTC; cdr3_aa: CASSLYGGGRETQYF
d_call: .; clone_size: .; j_call: TRBJ1-1; v_call: TRBV9; cdr3_nt: TGTGCCAGCAGCGTAGCCGTTAACACTGAAGCTTTCTTT; cdr3_aa: CASSVAVNTEAFF
d_call: TRBD1; clone_size: .; j_call: TRBJ2-5; v_call: TRBV5-1; cdr3_nt: TGCGCCACTCGGAGGGGGACAGGAGTGGAGACCCAGTACTTC; cdr3_aa: CATRRGTGVETQYF
d_call: .; clone_size: .; j_call: TRBJ2-1; v_call: TRBV4-1; cdr3_nt: TGCGCCAGCAGCCAATCCTCAGAACTTATAAAATCCCTGAGCTCCTACAATGAGCAGTTCTTC; cdr3_aa: CASSQSSELIKSLSSYNEQFF